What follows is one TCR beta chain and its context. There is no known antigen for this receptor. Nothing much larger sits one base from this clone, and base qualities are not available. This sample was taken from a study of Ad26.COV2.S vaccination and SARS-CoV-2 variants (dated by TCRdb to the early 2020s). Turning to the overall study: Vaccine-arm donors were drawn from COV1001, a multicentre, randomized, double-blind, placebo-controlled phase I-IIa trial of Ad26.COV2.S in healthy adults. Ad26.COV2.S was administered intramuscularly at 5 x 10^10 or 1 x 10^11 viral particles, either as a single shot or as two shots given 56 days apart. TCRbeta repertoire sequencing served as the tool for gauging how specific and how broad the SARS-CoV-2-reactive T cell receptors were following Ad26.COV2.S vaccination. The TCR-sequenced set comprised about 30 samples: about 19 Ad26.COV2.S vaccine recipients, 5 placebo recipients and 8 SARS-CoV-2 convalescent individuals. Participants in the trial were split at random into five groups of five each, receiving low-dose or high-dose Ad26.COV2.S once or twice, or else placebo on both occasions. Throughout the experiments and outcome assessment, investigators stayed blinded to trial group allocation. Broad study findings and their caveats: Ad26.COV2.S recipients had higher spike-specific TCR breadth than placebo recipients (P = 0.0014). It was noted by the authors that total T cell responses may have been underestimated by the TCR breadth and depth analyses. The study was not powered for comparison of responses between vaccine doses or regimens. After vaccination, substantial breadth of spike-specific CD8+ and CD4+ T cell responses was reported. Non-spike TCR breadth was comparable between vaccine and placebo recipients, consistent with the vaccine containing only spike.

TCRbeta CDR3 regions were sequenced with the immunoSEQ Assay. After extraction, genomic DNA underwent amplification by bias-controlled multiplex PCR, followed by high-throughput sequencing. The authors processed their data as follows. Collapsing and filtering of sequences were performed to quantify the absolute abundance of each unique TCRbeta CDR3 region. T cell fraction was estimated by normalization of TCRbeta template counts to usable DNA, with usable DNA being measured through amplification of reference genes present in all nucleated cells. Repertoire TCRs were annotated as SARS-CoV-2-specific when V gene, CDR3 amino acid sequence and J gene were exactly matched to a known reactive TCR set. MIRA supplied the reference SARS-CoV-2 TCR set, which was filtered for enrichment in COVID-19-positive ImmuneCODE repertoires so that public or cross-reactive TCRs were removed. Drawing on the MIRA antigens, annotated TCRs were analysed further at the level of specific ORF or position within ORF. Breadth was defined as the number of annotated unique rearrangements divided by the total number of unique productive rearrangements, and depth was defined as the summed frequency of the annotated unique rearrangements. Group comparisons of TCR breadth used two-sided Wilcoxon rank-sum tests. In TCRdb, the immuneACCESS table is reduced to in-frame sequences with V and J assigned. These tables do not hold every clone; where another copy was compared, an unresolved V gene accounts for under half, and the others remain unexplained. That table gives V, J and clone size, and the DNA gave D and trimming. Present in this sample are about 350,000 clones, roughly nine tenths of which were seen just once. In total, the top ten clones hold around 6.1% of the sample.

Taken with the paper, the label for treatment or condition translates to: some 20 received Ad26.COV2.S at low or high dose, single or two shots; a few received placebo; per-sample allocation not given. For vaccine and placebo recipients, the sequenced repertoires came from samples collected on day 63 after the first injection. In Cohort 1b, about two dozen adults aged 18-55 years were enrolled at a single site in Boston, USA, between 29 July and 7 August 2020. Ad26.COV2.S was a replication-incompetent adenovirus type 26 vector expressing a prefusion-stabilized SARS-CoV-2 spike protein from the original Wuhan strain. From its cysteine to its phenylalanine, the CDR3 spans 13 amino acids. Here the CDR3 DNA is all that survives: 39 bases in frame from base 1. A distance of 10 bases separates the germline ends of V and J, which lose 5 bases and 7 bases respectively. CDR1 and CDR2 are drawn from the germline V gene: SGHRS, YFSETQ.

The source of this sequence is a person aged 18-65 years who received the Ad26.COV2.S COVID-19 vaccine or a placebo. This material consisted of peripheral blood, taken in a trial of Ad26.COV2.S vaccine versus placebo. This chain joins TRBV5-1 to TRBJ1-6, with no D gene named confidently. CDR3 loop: CASRREGNSPLHF. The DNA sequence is TGCGCCAGCAGACGAGAGGGAAATTCACCCCTCCACTTT.